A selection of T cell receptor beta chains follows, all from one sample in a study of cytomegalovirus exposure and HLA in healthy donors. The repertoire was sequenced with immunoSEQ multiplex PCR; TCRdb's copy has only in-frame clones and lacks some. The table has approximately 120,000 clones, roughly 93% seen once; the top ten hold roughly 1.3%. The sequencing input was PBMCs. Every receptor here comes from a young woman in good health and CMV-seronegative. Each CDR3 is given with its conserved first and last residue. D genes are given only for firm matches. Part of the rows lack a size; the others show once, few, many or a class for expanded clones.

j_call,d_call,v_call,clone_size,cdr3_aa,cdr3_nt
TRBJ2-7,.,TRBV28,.,CASMEGYEQYF,TGTGCCAGCATGGAGGGGTACGAGCAGTACTTC
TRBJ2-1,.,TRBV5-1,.,CASSFGHLNEQFF,TGCGCCAGCAGCTTCGGACACCTCAATGAGCAGTTCTTC
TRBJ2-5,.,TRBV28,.,CASGVVGVATQYF,TGTGCCAGCGGGGTTGTGGGAGTTGCGACCCAGTACTTC
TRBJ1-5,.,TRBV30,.,CAWSVAGWGSNQPQHF,TGTGCCTGGAGTGTGGCAGGGTGGGGAAGCAATCAGCCCCAGCATTTT
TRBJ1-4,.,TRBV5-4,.,CASSLVGTGDEKLFF,TGTGCCAGCAGCTTGGTCGGTACAGGAGATGAAAAACTGTTTTTT
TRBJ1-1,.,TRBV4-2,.,CASSSRDWGRVTEAFF,TGTGCCAGCAGCAGCCGGGACTGGGGAAGGGTCACTGAAGCTTTCTTT
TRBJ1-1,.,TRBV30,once,CAWDSPNTEAFF,TGTGCCTGGGACAGCCCCAACACTGAAGCTTTCTTT
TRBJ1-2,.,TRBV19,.,CASRIAGVPAYGYTF,TGTGCCAGTAGGATAGCAGGGGTCCCCGCCTATGGCTACACCTTC
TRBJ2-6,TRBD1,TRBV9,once,CPRDRGVSGANVLTF,TGTCCCCGGGACAGGGGCGTCTCTGGGGCCAACGTCCTGACTTTC
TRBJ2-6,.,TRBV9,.,CASSVASRASGANVLTF,TGTGCCAGCAGCGTGGCTTCGAGGGCCTCTGGGGCCAACGTCCTGACTTTC
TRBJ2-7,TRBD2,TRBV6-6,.,CASSTSGRAPKYF,TGTGCCAGCAGTACTAGCGGGAGGGCCCCCAAGTACTTC
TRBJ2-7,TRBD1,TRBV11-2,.,CASSLGDRNFKDYEQYF,TGTGCCAGCAGCTTAGGGGACAGGAACTTTAAAGACTACGAGCAGTACTTC
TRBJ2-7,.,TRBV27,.,CASGLRTGKYEQYF,TGTGCCAGCGGCCTAAGGACTGGAAAATACGAGCAGTACTTC
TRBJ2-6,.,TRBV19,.,CASHTEVAGANVLTF,TGTGCCAGTCATACGGAGGTTGCTGGGGCCAACGTCCTGACTTTC
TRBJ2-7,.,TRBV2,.,CASSEFRGLYEQYF,TGTGCCAGCAGTGAGTTCAGGGGTCTCTACGAGCAGTACTTC
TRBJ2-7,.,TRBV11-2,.,CASSLGYGLFPYEQYF,TGTGCCAGCAGCTTAGGATACGGACTATTTCCCTACGAGCAGTACTTC
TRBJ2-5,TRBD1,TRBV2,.,CASMGQGIGEETQYF,TGTGCCAGCATGGGACAGGGGATAGGCGAGGAGACCCAGTACTTC
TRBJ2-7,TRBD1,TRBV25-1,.,CASSRGREQYF,TGTGCCAGCAGTAGGGGGCGGGAGCAGTACTTC
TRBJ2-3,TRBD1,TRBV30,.,CALSRDRVTDTQYF,TGTGCCTTAAGTCGAGACAGGGTCACAGATACGCAGTATTTT
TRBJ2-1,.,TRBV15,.,CATSREAGSYNEQFF,TGTGCCACCAGCAGAGAGGCAGGGTCCTACAATGAGCAGTTCTTC
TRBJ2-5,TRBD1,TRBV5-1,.,CASSPLGQGQETQYF,TGCGCCAGCAGCCCACTAGGACAGGGCCAAGAGACCCAGTACTTC
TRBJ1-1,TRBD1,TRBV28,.,CASSGPGQGATEAFF,TGTGCCAGCAGTGGGCCGGGACAGGGGGCTACTGAAGCTTTCTTT
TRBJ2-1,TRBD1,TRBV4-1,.,CASSHSRDSNYNEQFF,TGCGCCAGCAGCCACAGCCGGGACAGCAACTACAATGAGCAGTTCTTC
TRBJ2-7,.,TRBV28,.,CASSSQKDSYYEQYF,TGTGCCAGCAGTAGCCAAAAGGACAGCTACTACGAGCAGTACTTC
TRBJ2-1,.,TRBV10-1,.,CASSGTRSKQFF,TGCGCCAGCAGTGGGACTCGGAGCAAGCAGTTCTTC
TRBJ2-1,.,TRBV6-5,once,CASSPPRNTGNEQFF,TGTGCCAGCAGCCCCCCGAGGAATACAGGGAATGAGCAGTTCTTC
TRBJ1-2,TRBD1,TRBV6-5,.,CASRITQGANYGYTF,TGTGCCAGCAGGATAACGCAGGGGGCGAACTATGGCTACACCTTC
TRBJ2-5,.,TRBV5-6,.,CASNPWGGQGETQYF,TGTGCCAGCAACCCTTGGGGGGGCCAGGGAGAGACCCAGTACTTC
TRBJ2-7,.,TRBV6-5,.,CASSYSRQLPTYEQYF,TGTGCCAGCAGTTACTCCCGACAGCTTCCTACCTACGAGCAGTACTTC
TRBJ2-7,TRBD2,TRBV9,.,CASSVGGVGVYEQYF,TGTGCCAGCAGCGTCGGGGGGGTCGGCGTCTACGAGCAGTACTTC
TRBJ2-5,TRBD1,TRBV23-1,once,CASSQSGTGRLTQYF,TGCGCCAGCAGTCAATCGGGGACAGGGCGCCTCACCCAGTACTTC
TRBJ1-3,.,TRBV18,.,CASSPSGVSGNTIYF,TGTGCCAGCTCACCATCAGGGGTCTCTGGAAACACCATATATTTT
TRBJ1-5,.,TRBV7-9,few,CASSLAGVGQPQHF,TGTGCCAGCAGCTTAGCCGGGGTCGGTCAGCCCCAGCATTTT
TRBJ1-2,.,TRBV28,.,CASSFVGDGYTF,TGTGCCAGCAGTTTTGTAGGAGATGGCTACACCTTC
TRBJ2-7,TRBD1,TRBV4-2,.,CASSQTPPGTGAEQYF,TGTGCCAGCAGCCAAACCCCTCCCGGGACAGGGGCCGAGCAGTACTTC
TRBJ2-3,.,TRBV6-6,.,CASSRGTASTDTQYF,TGTGCCAGCAGCCGCGGGACAGCGAGCACAGATACGCAGTATTTT
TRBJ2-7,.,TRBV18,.,CASSPSSRRTEQYF,TGTGCCAGCTCACCAAGTTCGAGGAGAACCGAGCAGTACTTC
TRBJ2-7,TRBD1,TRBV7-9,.,CASSPSGQGKEQYF,TGTGCCAGCAGCCCAAGCGGACAGGGCAAGGAGCAGTACTTC
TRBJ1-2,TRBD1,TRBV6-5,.,CASSPTTGGVDGYTF,TGTGCCAGCAGTCCAACGACAGGGGGAGTAGATGGCTACACCTTC
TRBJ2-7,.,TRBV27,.,CASSSTGTSIEQYF,TGTGCCAGCAGTTCGACCGGGACATCCATTGAGCAGTACTTC
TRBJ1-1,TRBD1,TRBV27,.,CATRGNRGPEAFF,TGTGCCACCAGAGGAAACAGGGGCCCTGAAGCTTTCTTT
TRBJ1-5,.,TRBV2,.,CASSEVGRPQHF,TGTGCCAGCAGTGAAGTGGGGCGGCCCCAGCATTTT
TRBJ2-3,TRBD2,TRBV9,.,CASSRLAGDTDTQYF,TGTGCCAGCAGCCGACTAGCGGGAGACACAGATACGCAGTATTTT
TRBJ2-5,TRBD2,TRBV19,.,CASSISGTQGETQYF,TGTGCCAGTAGTATTAGCGGGACTCAGGGAGAGACCCAGTACTTC
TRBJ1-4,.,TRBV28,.,CASSPSLGLSNEKLFF,TGTGCCAGCAGTCCTAGTCTCGGTCTTTCTAATGAAAAACTGTTTTTT
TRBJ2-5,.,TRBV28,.,CASSPGGPQETQYF,TGTGCCAGCTCCCCCGGGGGGCCACAAGAGACCCAGTACTTC
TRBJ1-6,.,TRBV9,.,CASTDAGSSDSPLHF,TGTGCCAGCACCGACGCCGGGTCTAGTGATTCACCCCTCCACTTT
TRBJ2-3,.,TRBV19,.,CASSSGSFTDTQYF,TGTGCCAGTAGTTCCGGGAGTTTTACAGATACGCAGTATTTT
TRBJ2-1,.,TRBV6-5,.,CASSYHTGSIYNEQFF,TGTGCCAGCAGTTACCATACAGGGTCCATCTACAATGAGCAGTTCTTC
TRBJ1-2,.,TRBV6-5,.,CASSQDSRNYGYTF,TGTGCCAGCAGTCAAGACAGCCGGAACTATGGCTACACCTTC
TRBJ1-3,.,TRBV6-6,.,CASTTRPLSSGNTIYF,TGTGCCAGCACCACCAGGCCCCTAAGCTCTGGAAACACCATATATTTT
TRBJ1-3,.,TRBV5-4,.,CASSLDSRLRSGNTIYF,TGTGCCAGCAGCTTGGATAGCCGGTTGAGGTCTGGAAACACCATATATTTT
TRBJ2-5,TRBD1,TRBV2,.,CASSWTGNQETQYF,TGTGCCAGCAGCTGGACAGGCAATCAAGAGACCCAGTACTTC